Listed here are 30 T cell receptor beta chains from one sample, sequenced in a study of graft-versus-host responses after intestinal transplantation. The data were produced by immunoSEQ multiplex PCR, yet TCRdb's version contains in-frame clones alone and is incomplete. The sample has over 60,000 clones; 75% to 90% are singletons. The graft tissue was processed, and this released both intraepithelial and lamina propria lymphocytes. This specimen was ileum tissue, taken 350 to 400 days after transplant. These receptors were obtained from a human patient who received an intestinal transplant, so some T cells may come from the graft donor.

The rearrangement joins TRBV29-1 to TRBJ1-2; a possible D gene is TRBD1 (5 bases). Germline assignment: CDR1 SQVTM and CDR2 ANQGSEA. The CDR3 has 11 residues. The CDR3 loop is CKGAGPYGYTF. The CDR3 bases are TGCAAAGGTGCAGGGCCCTATGGCTACACCTTC.

In nucleotides, the CDR3 is TGCGCCAGCAGTGGGACTAGCGGGGGGGCCTACGAGCAGTACTTC. Translated: CASSGTSGGAYEQYF. The chain is built from TRBV10-2 and TRBJ2-7; 15 bases align to TRBD2. V lost 4 bases to trimming and J lost 2 bases; unmatched junction nucleotides: 0. This CDR3 has 15 amino acids. The germline gives CDR1 WSHSY, CDR2 SAAADI.

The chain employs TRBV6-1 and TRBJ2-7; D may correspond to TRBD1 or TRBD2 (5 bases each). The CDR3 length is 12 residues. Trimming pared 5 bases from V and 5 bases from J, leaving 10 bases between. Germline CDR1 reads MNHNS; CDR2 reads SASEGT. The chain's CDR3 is CASSHGTHEQYF. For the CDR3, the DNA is TGTGCCAGCAGTCACGGGACGCACGAGCAGTACTTC.

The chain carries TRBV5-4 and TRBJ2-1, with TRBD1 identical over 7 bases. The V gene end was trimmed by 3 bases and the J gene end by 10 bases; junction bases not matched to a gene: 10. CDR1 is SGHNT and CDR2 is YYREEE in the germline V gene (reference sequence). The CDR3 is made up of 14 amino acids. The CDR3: CASSSGQLALEQFF. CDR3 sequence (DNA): TGTGCCAGCAGCTCGGGACAGCTCGCCCTGGAGCAGTTCTTC.

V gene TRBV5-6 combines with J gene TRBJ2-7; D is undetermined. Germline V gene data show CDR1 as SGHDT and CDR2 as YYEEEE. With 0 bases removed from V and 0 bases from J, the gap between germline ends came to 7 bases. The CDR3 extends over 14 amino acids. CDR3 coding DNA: TGTGCCAGCAGCTTGGTGATATCCTCCTACGAGCAGTACTTC. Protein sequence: CASSLVISSYEQYF.

Here the CDR3 reads CASSLGAFGDQPQHF. Here the CDR3 DNA reads TGTGCCAGCAGCTTAGGCGCCTTCGGCGATCAGCCCCAGCATTTT. J is TRBJ1-5 and V is TRBV11-2; D remains unclear. The CDR3 runs 15 residues. V lost 1 base and J lost 5, with 12 bases in between. CDR1 and CDR2 (germline): SGHAT, FQNNGV.

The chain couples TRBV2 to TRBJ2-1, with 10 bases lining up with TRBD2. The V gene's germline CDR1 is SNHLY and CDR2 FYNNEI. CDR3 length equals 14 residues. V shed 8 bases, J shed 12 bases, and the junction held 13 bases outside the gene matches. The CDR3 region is CASGPGLAPDGQFF. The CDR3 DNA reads TGTGCCAGCGGCCCGGGACTAGCGCCTGACGGGCAGTTCTTC.

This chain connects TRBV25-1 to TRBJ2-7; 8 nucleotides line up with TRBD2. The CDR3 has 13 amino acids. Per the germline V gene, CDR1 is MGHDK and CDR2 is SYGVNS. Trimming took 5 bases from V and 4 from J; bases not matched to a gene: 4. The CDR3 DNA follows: TGTGCCAGCAGTATTAGCGGGAAGTACGAGCAGTACTTC. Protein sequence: CASSISGKYEQYF.

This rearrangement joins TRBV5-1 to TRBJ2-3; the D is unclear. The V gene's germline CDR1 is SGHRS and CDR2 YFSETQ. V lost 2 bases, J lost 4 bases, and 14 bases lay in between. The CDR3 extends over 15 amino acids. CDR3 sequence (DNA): TGCGCCAGCAGCTTACCTCCGCCCCATCCAGATACGCAGTATTTT. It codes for CASSLPPPHPDTQYF.

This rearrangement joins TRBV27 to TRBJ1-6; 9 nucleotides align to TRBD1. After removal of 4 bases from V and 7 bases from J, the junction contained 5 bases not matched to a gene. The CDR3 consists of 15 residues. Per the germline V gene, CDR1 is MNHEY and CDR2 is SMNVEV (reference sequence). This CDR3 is CASSSHRGRNSPLHF. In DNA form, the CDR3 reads TGTGCCAGCAGTTCCCACAGGGGGCGAAATTCACCCCTCCACTTT.

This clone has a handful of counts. The CDR3 loop reads CASSPASSLEQYF. As DNA, the CDR3 is TGTGCCAGCAGCCCGGCATCGTCTCTAGAGCAGTACTTC. This chain uses TRBV6-1 with TRBJ2-7; D not resolved. The CDR3 length is 13 residues. V was trimmed by 6 bases and J by 7 bases, leaving 16 bases between them. Germline CDR1 reads MNHNS; CDR2 reads SASEGT.

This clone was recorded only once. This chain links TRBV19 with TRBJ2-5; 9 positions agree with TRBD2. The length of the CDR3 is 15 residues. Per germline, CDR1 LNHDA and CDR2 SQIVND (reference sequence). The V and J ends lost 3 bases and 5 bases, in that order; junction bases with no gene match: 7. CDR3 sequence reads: CASSIGAGGMETQYF. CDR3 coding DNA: TGTGCCAGTAGTATCGGCGCGGGGGGGATGGAGACCCAGTACTTC.

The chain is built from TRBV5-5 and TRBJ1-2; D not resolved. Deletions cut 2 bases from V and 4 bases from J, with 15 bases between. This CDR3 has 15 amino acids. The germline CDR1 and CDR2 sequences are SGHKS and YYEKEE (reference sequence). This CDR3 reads CASSFAPGNGYGYTF. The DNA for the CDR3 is TGTGCCAGCAGCTTCGCCCCGGGAAACGGCTATGGCTACACCTTC.

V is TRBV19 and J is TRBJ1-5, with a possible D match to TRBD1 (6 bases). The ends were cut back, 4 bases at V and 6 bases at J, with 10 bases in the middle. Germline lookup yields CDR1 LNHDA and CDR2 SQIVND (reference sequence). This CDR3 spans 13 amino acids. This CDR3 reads CASSKNRAQPQHF. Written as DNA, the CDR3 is TGTGCCAGTAGTAAAAACAGGGCTCAGCCCCAGCATTTT.

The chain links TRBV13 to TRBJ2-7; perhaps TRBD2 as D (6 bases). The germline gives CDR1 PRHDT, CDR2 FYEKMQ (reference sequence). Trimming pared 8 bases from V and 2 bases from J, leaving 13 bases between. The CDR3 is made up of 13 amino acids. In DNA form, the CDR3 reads TGTGCCAGCCGGAGGGGCGGAGCCTACGAGCAGTACTTC. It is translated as CASRRGGAYEQYF.

For the CDR3, the DNA is TGTGCCAGCAGCTACCGGGACAGCCCTTACGAGCAGTACTTC. It translates to CASSYRDSPYEQYF. The rearrangement uses TRBV5-5 and TRBJ2-7; TRBD1 matches at 7 bases. Trimming removed 3 bases from V and 4 bases from J; junction bases left unmatched: 7. Germline V gives CDR1 SGHKS, CDR2 YYEKEE (reference sequence). The CDR3 consists of 14 residues.

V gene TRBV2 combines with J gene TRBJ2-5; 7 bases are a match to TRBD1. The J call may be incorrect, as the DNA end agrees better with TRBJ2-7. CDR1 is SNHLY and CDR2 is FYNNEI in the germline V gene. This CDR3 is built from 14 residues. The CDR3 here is CASRRQGLTLEQYF. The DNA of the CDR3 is TGTGCCAGCAGGAGACAGGGCTTAACTCTCGAGCAGTACTTC.

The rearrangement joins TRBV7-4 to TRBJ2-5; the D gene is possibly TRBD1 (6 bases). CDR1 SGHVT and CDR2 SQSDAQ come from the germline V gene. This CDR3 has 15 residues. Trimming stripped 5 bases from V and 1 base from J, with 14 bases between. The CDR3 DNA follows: TGTGCCAGCAGCGTAGAGGGGGAACCCCAAGAGACCCAGTACTTC. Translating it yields CASSVEGEPQETQYF. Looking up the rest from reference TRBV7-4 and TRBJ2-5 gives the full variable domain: GAGVSQSPRYKVAKRGRDVALRCDSISGHVTLYWYRQTLGQGSEVLTYSQSDAQRDKSGRPSGRFSAERPERSVSTLKIQRTEQGDSAVYLCASSVEGEPQETQYFGPGTRLLVL.

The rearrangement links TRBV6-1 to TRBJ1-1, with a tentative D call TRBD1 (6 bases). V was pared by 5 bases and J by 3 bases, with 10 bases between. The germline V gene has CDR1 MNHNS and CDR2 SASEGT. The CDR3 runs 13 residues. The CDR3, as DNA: TGTGCCAGCAGTCCTGGGACACACACTGAAGCTTTCTTT. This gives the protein CASSPGTHTEAFF.

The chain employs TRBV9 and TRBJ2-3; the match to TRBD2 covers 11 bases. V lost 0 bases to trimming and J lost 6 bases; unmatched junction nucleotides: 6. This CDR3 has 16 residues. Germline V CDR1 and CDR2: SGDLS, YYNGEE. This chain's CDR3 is CASSVDWLAGGDTQYF. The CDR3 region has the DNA TGTGCCAGCAGCGTAGATTGGCTAGCGGGGGGCGATACGCAGTATTTT.

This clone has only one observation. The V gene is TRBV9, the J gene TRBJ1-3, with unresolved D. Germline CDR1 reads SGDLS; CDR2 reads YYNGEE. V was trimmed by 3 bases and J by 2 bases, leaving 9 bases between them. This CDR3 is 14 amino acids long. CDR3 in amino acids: CASSESGAGNTIYF. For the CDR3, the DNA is TGTGCCAGCAGCGAGTCCGGGGCTGGAAACACCATATATTTT. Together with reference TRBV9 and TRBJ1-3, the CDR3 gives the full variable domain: DSGVTQTPKHLITATGQRVTLRCSPRSGDLSVYWYQQSLDQGLQFLIQYYNGEERAKGNILERFSAQQFPDLHSELNLSSLELGDSALYFCASSESGAGNTIYFGEGSWLTVV.

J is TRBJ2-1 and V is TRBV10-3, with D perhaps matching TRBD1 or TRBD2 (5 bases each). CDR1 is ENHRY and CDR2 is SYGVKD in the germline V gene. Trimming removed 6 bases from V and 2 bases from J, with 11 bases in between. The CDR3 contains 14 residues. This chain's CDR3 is CAISSGRTYNEQFF. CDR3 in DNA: TGTGCCATCAGCTCGGGACGGACCTACAATGAGCAGTTCTTC.

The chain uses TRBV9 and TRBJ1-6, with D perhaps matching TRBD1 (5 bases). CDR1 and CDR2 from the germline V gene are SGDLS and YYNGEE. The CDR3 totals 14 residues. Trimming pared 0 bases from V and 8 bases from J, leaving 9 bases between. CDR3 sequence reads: CASSVELRDSPLHF. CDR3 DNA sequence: TGTGCCAGCAGCGTAGAGCTCAGGGATTCACCCCTCCACTTT.

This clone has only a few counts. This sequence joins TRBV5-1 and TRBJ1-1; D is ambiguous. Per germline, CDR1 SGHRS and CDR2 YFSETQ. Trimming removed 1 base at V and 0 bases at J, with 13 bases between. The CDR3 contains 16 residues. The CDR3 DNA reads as TGCGCCAGCAGCTTGTTGGAGGGCGCAATGAACACTGAAGCTTTCTTT. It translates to CASSLLEGAMNTEAFF.

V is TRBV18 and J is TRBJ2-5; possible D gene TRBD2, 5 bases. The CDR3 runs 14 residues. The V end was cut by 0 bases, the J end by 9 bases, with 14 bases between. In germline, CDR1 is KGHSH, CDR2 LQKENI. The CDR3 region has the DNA TGTGCCAGCTCACCACCGGTGTCGAGGGTGGCCCAGTACTTC. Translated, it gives CASSPPVSRVAQYF. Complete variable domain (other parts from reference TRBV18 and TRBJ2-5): NAGVMQNPRHLVRRRGQEARLRCSPMKGHSHVYWYRQLPEEGLKFMVYLQKENIIDESGMPKERFSAEFPKEGPSILRIQQVVRGDSAAYFCASSPPVSRVAQYFGPGTRLLVL.

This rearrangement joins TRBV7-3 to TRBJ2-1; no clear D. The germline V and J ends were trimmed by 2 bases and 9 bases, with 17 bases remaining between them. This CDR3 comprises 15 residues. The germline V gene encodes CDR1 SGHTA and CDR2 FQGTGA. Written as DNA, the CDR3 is TGTGCCAGCAGCTTAGAGAGCGCGATTCGAGGTGAGCAGTTCTTC. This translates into CASSLESAIRGEQFF.

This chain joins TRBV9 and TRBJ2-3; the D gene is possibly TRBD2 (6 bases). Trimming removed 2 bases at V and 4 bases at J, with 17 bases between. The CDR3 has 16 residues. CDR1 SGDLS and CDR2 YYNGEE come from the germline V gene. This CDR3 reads CASSVGTGRVADTQYF. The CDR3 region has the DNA TGTGCCAGCAGCGTGGGGACTGGCCGGGTCGCAGATACGCAGTATTTT.

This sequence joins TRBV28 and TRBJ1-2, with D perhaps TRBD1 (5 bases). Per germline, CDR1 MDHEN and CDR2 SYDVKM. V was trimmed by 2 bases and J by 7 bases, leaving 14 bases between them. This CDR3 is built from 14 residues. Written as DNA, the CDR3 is TGTGCCAGCAGTTTAATCCAGGGATACTCTGGCTACACCTTC. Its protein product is CASSLIQGYSGYTF.

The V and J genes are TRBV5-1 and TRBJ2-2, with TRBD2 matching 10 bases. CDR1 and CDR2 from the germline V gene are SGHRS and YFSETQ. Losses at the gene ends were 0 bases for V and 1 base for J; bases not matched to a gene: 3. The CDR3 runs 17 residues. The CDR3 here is CASSLVPSGRNTGELFF. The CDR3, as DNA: TGCGCCAGCAGCTTGGTGCCTAGCGGGAGGAACACCGGGGAGCTGTTTTTT.

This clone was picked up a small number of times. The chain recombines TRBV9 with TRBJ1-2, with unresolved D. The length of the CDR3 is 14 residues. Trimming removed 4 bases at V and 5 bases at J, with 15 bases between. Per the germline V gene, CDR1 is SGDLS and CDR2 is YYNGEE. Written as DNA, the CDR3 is TGTGCCAGCAGCCCTGCTAATAGCTATTATGGCTACACCTTC. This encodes CASSPANSYYGYTF.